These 24 T cell receptor beta chains came from one sample sequenced in a study of long-term antiretroviral therapy in people with HIV. The authors ran the immunoSEQ assay, v3.0, at survey level. Clones were sequenced by immunoSEQ multiplex PCR, and TCRdb holds only the in-frame ones, with some missing. The profile covers around 23,000 clones, with around 80% appearing a single time and around 18% taken by the ten largest. The specimen comprised unsorted PBMCs, sampled 0.5 years before starting antiretroviral therapy. Receptors originate from a man aged 40-55 years with HIV.

V is TRBV7-3 and J is TRBJ2-5, with 7 bases matching TRBD1. The trim removed 5 bases at V and 3 bases at J, leaving 9 bases unmatched. The CDR3 runs 15 residues. Looked up from germline, CDR1 is SGHTA and CDR2 is FQGTGA. In DNA, the CDR3 is TGTGCCAGCAGCCCGTTGGGACAGACTAAAGAGACCCAGTACTTC. Its protein product is CASSPLGQTKETQYF.

This chain connects TRBV9 to TRBJ2-1; 11 bases agree with TRBD2. The CDR3 loop spans 20 amino acids. Germline V lookup: CDR1 SGDLS, CDR2 YYNGEE. Losses at the gene ends were 0 bases for V and 0 bases for J; bases not matched to a gene: 11. This CDR3 is CASSVEWTSGYPSSYNEQFF. The CDR3 DNA is TGTGCCAGCAGCGTAGAATGGACTAGCGGGTATCCTAGCTCCTACAATGAGCAGTTCTTC.

This clone has only one observation. This chain joins TRBV4-1 and TRBJ2-1; TRBD2 is a possible D gene (5 bases). Looked up from germline, CDR1 is MGHRA and CDR2 is YSYEKL. This CDR3 region has 15 residues. The V gene lost 0 bases and the J gene lost 8 bases, with 14 bases spanning the gap. CDR3 sequence reads: CASSQESGMQDEQFF. The CDR3, as DNA: TGCGCCAGCAGCCAAGAATCGGGGATGCAGGATGAGCAGTTCTTC.

The chain employs TRBV5-1 and TRBJ2-7, with a weak D call TRBD1 (6 bases). V was pared by 2 bases and J by 1 base, with 10 bases between. Germline-derived CDR1 and CDR2 are SGHRS and YFSETQ. The CDR3 length is 14 residues. CDR3 sequence reads: CASSFQGLSYEQYF. Written as DNA, the CDR3 is TGCGCCAGCAGCTTCCAGGGGTTATCCTACGAGCAGTACTTC. Supplemented by reference TRBV5-1 and TRBJ2-7, the full variable domain reads KAGVTQTPRYLIKTRGQQVTLSCSPISGHRSVSWYQQTPGQGLQFLFEYFSETQRNKGNFPGRFSGRQFSNSRSEMNVSTLELGDSALYLCASSFQGLSYEQYFGPGTRLTVT.

The genes are TRBV30 and TRBJ2-2, with D perhaps TRBD2 (7 bases). V was cut by 3 bases and J by 4 bases, with 15 bases left in between. CDR3 length equals 15 residues. In germline, CDR1 is GTSNPN, CDR2 SVGIG (reference sequence). The CDR3 loop is CAWRGRGASTGELFF. DNA for the CDR3: TGTGCCTGGAGGGGCCGGGGGGCAAGCACCGGGGAGCTGTTTTTT.

This clone was counted once. The chain has TRBV28 and TRBJ2-7; D is ambiguous. The V and J ends lost 2 bases and 0 bases respectively, with 8 bases between them. The CDR3 runs to 14 residues. CDR1 and CDR2 (germline): MDHEN, SYDVKM. The CDR3 here is CASSLVRGSYEQYF. Here the CDR3 DNA reads TGTGCCAGCAGTTTAGTAAGAGGCTCCTACGAGCAGTACTTC. The full variable domain, its missing parts supplied by reference TRBV28 and TRBJ2-7, is DVKVTQSSRYLVKRTGEKVFLECVQDMDHENMFWYRQDPGLGLRLIYFSYDVKMKEKGDIPEGYSVSREKKERFSLILESASTNQTSMYLCASSLVRGSYEQYFGPGTRLTVT.

CDR3: CASSNQGAPNYGYTF. CDR3 DNA: TGTGCCAGCAGCAACCAGGGGGCGCCTAACTATGGCTACACCTTC. This chain links TRBV7-9 with TRBJ1-2; 8 bases are a match to TRBD1. The germline V gene has CDR1 SEHNR and CDR2 FQNEAQ (reference sequence). Trimming cost V 5 bases and J 0 bases; bases outside gene matches: 5. The CDR3 has 15 amino acids.

This rearrangement joins TRBV11-2 to TRBJ2-1; 9 bases are a match to TRBD1. The CDR3 runs 13 residues. Germline V lookup: CDR1 SGHAT, CDR2 FQNNGV. V dropped 6 bases and J dropped 6; count of bases not matched to a gene: 3. As DNA, the CDR3 is TGTGCCAGCAGTTGGACAGGGGTCAATGAGCAGTTCTTC. This encodes CASSWTGVNEQFF.

The V and J genes are TRBV30 and TRBJ1-2; perhaps TRBD1 as D (5 bases). Germline loops: CDR1 GTSNPN, CDR2 SVGIG (reference sequence). This CDR3 contains 12 residues. Trimming cost V 3 bases and J 2 bases, with 7 bases left between them. As DNA, the CDR3 is TGTGCCTGGAGCTCAGGGAACTATGGCTACACCTTC. Protein: CAWSSGNYGYTF.

V gene TRBV4-3 combines with J gene TRBJ2-2, with 9 positions matching TRBD1. With V trimmed by 0 bases and J by 6 bases, 14 bases remained unmatched. The CDR3 totals 19 residues. CDR1 is LGHNA and CDR2 is YSLEER in the germline V gene. DNA of the CDR3: TGCGCCAGCAGCCAAGAGATGGTCGGACAGGGGTTGGGGGCCGGGGAGCTGTTTTTT. It codes for CASSQEMVGQGLGAGELFF.

The chain employs TRBV9 and TRBJ1-1; D not certain. Germline CDR1 reads SGDLS; CDR2 reads YYNGEE. This CDR3 has 13 amino acids. Trimming shortened V by 4 bases and J by 1 base, and 8 bases separated the two germline ends. The CDR3 nucleotides read TGTGCCAGCAGCCTTACACCGAACACTGAAGCTTTCTTT. This translates into CASSLTPNTEAFF.

The rearrangement uses TRBV7-9 and TRBJ1-1, with D perhaps TRBD1 (5 bases). This CDR3 is 15 amino acids long. From germline, CDR1 is SEHNR and CDR2 FQNEAQ (reference sequence). Trimming removed 1 base at V and 5 bases at J, with 14 bases between. CDR3 sequence (DNA): TGTGCCAGCAGCTTAGACCCCGGGGCAGGTACTGAAGCTTTCTTT. Its translation is CASSLDPGAGTEAFF.

Regarding this clone: At the DNA level, this CDR3 is encoded by other sequences in the same sample as well. CDR3 in amino acids: CASSFQETQYF. The CDR3 coding sequence is TGCGCCAGCAGCTTCCAGGAGACCCAGTACTTC. This chain links TRBV5-1 with TRBJ2-5, with D unresolved. The CDR3 runs to 11 residues. V lost 2 bases to trimming and J lost 5 bases, with 4 bases between them. The germline V gene has CDR1 SGHRS and CDR2 YFSETQ. Full variable domain (rest looked up from reference TRBV5-1 and TRBJ2-5): KAGVTQTPRYLIKTRGQQVTLSCSPISGHRSVSWYQQTPGQGLQFLFEYFSETQRNKGNFPGRFSGRQFSNSRSEMNVSTLELGDSALYLCASSFQETQYFGPGTRLLVL.

V gene TRBV6-6 combines with J gene TRBJ1-1; 9 nucleotides match TRBD1. Germline CDR1 and CDR2: MNHNY and SVGAGI (reference sequence). Trimming at V came to 6 bases and at J to 5 bases, leaving 10 bases not matched to a gene. The CDR3 loop spans 15 amino acids. Written as DNA, the CDR3 is TGTGCCAGCAGAGCGGGACAGGGAGTTAGGACTGAAGCTTTCTTT. Amino acid sequence: CASRAGQGVRTEAFF.

The rearrangement links TRBV19 to TRBJ2-3; TRBD1 is a possible D gene (6 bases). In germline, CDR1 is LNHDA, CDR2 SQIVND (reference sequence). The CDR3 runs 12 residues. The V end lost 4 bases, the J end lost 4 bases, and 6 bases lay between the germline ends. Written as DNA, the CDR3 is TGTGCCAGTAGTAACAGGGCAGATACGCAGTATTTT. The encoded protein is CASSNRADTQYF.

This clone has a single count. This chain connects TRBV29-1 to TRBJ1-4, with D unclear. V lost 7 bases and J 4 bases, leaving 10 bases between the germline ends. Germline lookup yields CDR1 SQVTM and CDR2 ANQGSEA. This CDR3 is built from 12 residues. Written as DNA, the CDR3 is TGCAGCGCGAGGATATTTAATGAAAAACTGTTTTTT. It specifies CSARIFNEKLFF.

This clone was seen only a few times. The chain combines TRBV2 with TRBJ2-7; TRBD1 aligns across 7 bases. Germline assignment: CDR1 SNHLY and CDR2 FYNNEI. V shed 0 bases, J shed 0 bases, and the junction held 5 bases outside the gene matches. The CDR3 totals 16 residues. CDR3 nucleotide sequence: TGTGCCAGCAGTGAAGCAGGGACAGCCTCCTCCTACGAGCAGTACTTC. Protein sequence: CASSEAGTASSYEQYF.

The chain has TRBV2 and TRBJ2-7; D is perhaps TRBD1 or TRBD2 (5 bases each). The germline V and J ends were trimmed by 5 bases and 6 bases, with 17 bases remaining between them. Germline CDR1 is SNHLY and CDR2 is FYNNEI. The length of the CDR3 is 14 residues. The CDR3 protein is CASSFGTPRPEQYF. CDR3 in DNA: TGTGCCAGCAGTTTCGGGACCCCTCGTCCCGAGCAGTACTTC.

J is TRBJ1-1 and V is TRBV10-1, with D perhaps TRBD1 (5 bases). Germline CDR1 is WNHNN and CDR2 is SYGVQD (reference sequence). The V end lost 5 bases, the J end lost 0 bases, and 7 bases lay between the germline ends. The CDR3 runs to 13 residues. CDR3 region: CASSQGLNTEAFF. The CDR3 nucleotides read TGCGCCAGCAGTCAGGGTTTGAACACTGAAGCTTTCTTT.

The chain employs TRBV6-1 and TRBJ2-5; D gene uncertain. CDR3 length equals 14 residues. V lost 6 bases, J lost 5 bases, and 16 bases lay in between. Germline V gene sequence: CDR1 MNHNS, CDR2 SASEGT. CDR3 sequence reads: CASSPVVLRETQYF. CDR3 nucleotide sequence: TGTGCCAGCAGCCCGGTTGTCCTGAGGGAGACCCAGTACTTC.

This clone was detected only once. The rearrangement joins TRBV7-8 to TRBJ2-7; TRBD1 aligns across 8 bases. The CDR3 contains 17 residues. The germline gives CDR1 SGHVS, CDR2 FQNEAQ. The V segment lost 1 base and the J segment 3 bases; nucleotides outside the gene matches: 11. CDR3 residues: CASSLVGSTGVSYEQYF. DNA of the CDR3: TGTGCCAGCAGCTTAGTGGGGTCGACAGGGGTGAGCTACGAGCAGTACTTC.

V usage is TRBV4-3 and J usage is TRBJ2-6, with D tentatively TRBD2 (5 bases). Germline-derived CDR1 and CDR2 are LGHNA and YSLEER. The CDR3 has 16 residues. V was cut by 0 bases and J by 0 bases, with 6 bases left in between. The CDR3 DNA reads as TGCGCCAGCAGCCAAGAGGCGGGCTCTGGGGCCAACGTCCTGACTTTC. This translates into CASSQEAGSGANVLTF.

The chain recombines TRBV14 with TRBJ2-7; a weak D match, TRBD1 (6 bases). In germline, CDR1 is SGHDN, CDR2 FVKESK. The length of the CDR3 is 13 residues. Trimming shortened V by 6 bases and J by 9 bases, and 18 bases separated the two germline ends. The CDR3 protein is CASRPITRGAQYF. In DNA, the CDR3 is TGTGCCAGCAGACCAATAACCAGGGGAGCGCAGTACTTC. Looking up the rest from reference TRBV14 and TRBJ2-7 gives the full variable domain: EAGVTQFPSHSVIEKGQTVTLRCDPISGHDNLYWYRRVMGKEIKFLLHFVKESKQDESGMPNNRFLAERTGGTYSTLKVQPAELEDSGVYFCASRPITRGAQYFGPGTRLTVT.

This chain connects TRBV27 to TRBJ1-4; D gene ambiguous. Trimming pared 0 bases from V and 4 bases from J, leaving 9 bases between. Looked up from germline, CDR1 is MNHEY and CDR2 is SMNVEV (reference sequence). The CDR3 covers 15 residues. CDR3 sequence (DNA): TGTGCCAGCAGTTTATCGACGGACCATAATGAAAAACTGTTTTTT. Protein product: CASSLSTDHNEKLFF.